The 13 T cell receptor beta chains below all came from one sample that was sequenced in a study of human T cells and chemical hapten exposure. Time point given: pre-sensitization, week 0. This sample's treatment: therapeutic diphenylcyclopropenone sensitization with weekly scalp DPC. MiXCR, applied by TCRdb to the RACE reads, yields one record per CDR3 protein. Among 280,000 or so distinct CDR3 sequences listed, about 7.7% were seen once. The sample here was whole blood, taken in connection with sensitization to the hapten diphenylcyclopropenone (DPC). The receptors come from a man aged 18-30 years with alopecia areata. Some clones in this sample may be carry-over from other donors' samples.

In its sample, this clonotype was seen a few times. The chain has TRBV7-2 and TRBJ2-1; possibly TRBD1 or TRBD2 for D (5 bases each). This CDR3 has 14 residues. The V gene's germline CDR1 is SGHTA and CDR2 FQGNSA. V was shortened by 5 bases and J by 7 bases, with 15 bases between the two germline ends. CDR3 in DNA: TGTGCCAGCAGCCCCTCCGGGACGCGAAATGAGCAGTTCTTC. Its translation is CASSPSGTRNEQFF.

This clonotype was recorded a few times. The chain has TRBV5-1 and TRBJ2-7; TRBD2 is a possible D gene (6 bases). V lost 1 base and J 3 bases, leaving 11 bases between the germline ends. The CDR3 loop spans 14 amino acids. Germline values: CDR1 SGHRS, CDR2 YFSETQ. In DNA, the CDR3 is TGCGCCAGCAGCTTGACCTCGGGAGTCTACGAGCAGTACGTC. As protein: CASSLTSGVYEQYV.

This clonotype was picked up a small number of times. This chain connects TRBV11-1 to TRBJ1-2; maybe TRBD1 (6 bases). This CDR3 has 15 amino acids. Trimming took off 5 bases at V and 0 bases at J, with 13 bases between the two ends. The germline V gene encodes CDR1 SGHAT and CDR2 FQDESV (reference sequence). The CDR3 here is CASSPRGGTNYGYTF. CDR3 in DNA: TGTGCCAGCAGCCCGAGAGGGGGAACTAACTATGGCTACACCTTC.

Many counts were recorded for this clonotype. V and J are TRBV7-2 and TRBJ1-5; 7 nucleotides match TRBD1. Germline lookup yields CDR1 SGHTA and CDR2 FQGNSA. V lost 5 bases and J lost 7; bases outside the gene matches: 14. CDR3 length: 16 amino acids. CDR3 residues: CASSPGTATFPQPQHF. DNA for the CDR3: TGTGCCAGCAGCCCGGGGACAGCCACTTTCCCACAGCCCCAGCATTTT.

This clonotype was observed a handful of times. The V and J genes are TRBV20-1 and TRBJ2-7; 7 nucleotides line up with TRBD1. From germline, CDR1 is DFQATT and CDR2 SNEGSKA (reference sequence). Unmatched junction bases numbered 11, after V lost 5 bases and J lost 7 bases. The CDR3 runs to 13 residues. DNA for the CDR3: TGCAGTGCTGACGACAGGGAATTTAGTGAGCAGTACTTC. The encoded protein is CSADDREFSEQYF.

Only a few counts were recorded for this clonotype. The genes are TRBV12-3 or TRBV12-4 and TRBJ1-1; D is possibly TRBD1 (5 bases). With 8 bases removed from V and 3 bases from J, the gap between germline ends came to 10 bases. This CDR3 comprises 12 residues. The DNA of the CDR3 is TGTGCCAGCGGGGGGAGGGACACTGAAGCTTTCTTT. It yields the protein CASGGRDTEAFF.

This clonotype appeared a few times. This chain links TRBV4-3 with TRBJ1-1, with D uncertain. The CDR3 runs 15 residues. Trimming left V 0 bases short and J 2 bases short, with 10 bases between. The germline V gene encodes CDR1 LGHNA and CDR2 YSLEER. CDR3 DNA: TGCGCCAGCAGCCAAGAACCGGCGGGCAACACTGAAGCTTTCTTT. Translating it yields CASSQEPAGNTEAFF.

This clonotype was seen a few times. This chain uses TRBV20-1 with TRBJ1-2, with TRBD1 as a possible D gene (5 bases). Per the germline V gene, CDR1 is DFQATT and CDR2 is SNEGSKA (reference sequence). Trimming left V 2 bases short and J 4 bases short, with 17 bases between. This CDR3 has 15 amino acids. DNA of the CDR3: TGCAGTGCTAGACCGAATCCCCCCGGGACCTATGGCTACACCTTC. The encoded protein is CSARPNPPGTYGYTF.

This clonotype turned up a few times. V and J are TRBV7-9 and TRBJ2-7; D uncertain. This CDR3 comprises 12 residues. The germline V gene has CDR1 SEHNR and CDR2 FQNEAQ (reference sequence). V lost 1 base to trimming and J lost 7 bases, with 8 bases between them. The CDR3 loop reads CASSLDTDEQYV. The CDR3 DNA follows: TGTGCCAGCAGCTTAGATACGGATGAGCAGTACGTC.

The CDR3 bases are TGTGCCAGCACCAGGGGACAGGGGGCTCTCGGGGAGCTGTTTTTT. Translated, it gives CASTRGQGALGELFF. The chain is built from TRBV3-1 and TRBJ2-2; TRBD1 agrees at 12 bases. Trimming took 7 bases from V and 7 from J; bases not matched to a gene: 7. The V gene's germline CDR1 is LGHDT and CDR2 YNNKEL (reference sequence). The CDR3 length is 15 residues.

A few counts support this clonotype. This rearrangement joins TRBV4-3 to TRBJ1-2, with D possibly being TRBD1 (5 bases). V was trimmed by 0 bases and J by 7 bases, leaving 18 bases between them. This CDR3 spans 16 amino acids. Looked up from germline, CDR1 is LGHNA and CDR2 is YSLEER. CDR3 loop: CASSQDRGGVLSGYTF. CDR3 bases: TGCGCCAGCAGCCAAGATCGGGGCGGGGTTCTGAGTGGCTACACCTTC.

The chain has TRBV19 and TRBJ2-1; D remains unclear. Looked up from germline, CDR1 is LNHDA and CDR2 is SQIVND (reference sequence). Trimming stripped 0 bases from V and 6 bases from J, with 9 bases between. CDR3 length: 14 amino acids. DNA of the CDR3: TGTGCCAGTAGTATAGATCCCACGGGCAATGAGCAGTTCTTC. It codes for CASSIDPTGNEQFF.

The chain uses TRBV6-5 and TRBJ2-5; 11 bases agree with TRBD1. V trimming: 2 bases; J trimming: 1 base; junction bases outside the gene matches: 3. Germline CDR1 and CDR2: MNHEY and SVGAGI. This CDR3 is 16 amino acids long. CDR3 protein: CASSYGTGGIQETQYF. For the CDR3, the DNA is TGTGCCAGCAGTTACGGGACAGGGGGAATCCAAGAGACCCAGTACTTC.